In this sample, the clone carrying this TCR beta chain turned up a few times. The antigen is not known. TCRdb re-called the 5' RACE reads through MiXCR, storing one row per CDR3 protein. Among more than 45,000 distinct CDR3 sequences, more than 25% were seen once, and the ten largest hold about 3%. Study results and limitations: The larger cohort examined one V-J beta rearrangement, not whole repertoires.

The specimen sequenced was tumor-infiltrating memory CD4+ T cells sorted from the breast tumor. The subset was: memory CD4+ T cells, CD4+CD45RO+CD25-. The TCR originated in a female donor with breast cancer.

The CDR3: CSARDRRTNEKLFF. The CDR3, as DNA: TGCAGTGCTAGAGATCGGAGAACTAATGAAAAACTGTTTTTT. The chain links TRBV20-1 to TRBJ1-4; D unresolved. Trimming cost V 0 bases and J 1 base, with 6 bases left between them. CDR1 and CDR2 (germline): DFQATT, SNEGSKA (reference sequence). The CDR3 loop spans 14 amino acids.